This is a list of T cell receptor beta chains from one sample in a study of cytomegalovirus exposure and HLA in healthy donors. Clones were sequenced by immunoSEQ multiplex PCR, and TCRdb holds only the in-frame ones, with some missing. This sample has about 240,000 clones, with around 87% found just once. The specimen sequenced was PBMCs. These receptors were collected from a young woman in good health and CMV-seropositive. Each CDR3 is given with its conserved first and last residue. D genes are given only for firm matches. Clone size is shown for a subset of rows, as once, few, many or a class of expanded clone.

J: TRBJ1-1
size: -
D: -
V: TRBV7-8
CDR3: CASIHWGGTEAFF
DNA: TGTGCCAGCATCCATTGGGGGGGCACTGAAGCTTTCTTT

J: TRBJ1-1
size: -
D: -
V: TRBV7-9
CDR3: CAGDGFGGSTEAFF
DNA: TGTGCCGGCGACGGCTTTGGGGGGAGCACTGAAGCTTTCTTT

J: TRBJ2-2
size: -
D: TRBD1
V: TRBV5-1
CDR3: CASSLGTGGAVTGELFF
DNA: TGCGCCAGCAGCTTAGGGACAGGGGGCGCGGTCACCGGGGAGCTGTTTTTT

J: TRBJ2-7
size: -
D: TRBD2
V: TRBV28
CDR3: CASTLGTSGSMYEQYF
DNA: TGTGCCAGCACCCTTGGAACTAGCGGGAGTATGTACGAGCAGTACTTC

J: TRBJ1-1
size: -
D: -
V: TRBV30
CDR3: CAWMGGRTEAFF
DNA: TGTGCCTGGATGGGGGGGCGAACTGAAGCTTTCTTT

J: TRBJ1-5
size: few
D: TRBD1
V: TRBV27
CDR3: CASSSGTGNQPQHF
DNA: TGTGCCAGCAGTTCCGGGACAGGGAATCAGCCCCAGCATTTT

J: TRBJ2-2
size: -
D: -
V: TRBV27
CDR3: CASSFQLAGELFF
DNA: TGTGCCAGCAGTTTCCAGTTGGCCGGGGAGCTGTTTTTT

J: TRBJ2-5
size: -
D: -
V: TRBV5-1
CDR3: CASSSPPDRIEETQYF
DNA: TGCGCCAGCAGTTCTCCCCCCGACAGGATCGAAGAGACCCAGTACTTC

J: TRBJ2-3
size: few
D: -
V: TRBV5-5
CDR3: CASSWAGSTDTQYF
DNA: TGTGCCAGCAGCTGGGCGGGGAGCACAGATACGCAGTATTTT

J: TRBJ2-3
size: -
D: TRBD2
V: TRBV29-1
CDR3: CSLRTSGTDTQYF
DNA: TGCAGCCTTAGGACTAGCGGCACAGATACGCAGTATTTT

J: TRBJ2-2
size: -
D: TRBD2
V: TRBV4-1
CDR3: CASSPVGLAGEGTGELFF
DNA: TGCGCCAGCAGCCCGGTGGGACTAGCGGGAGAGGGCACCGGGGAGCTGTTTTTT

J: TRBJ1-4
size: -
D: -
V: TRBV28
CDR3: CASSQTRDLNEKLFF
DNA: TGTGCCAGCAGCCAAACTCGGGACTTAAATGAAAAACTGTTTTTT

J: TRBJ1-1
size: -
D: -
V: TRBV30
CDR3: CAWSVGGDTEAFF
DNA: TGTGCCTGGAGTGTAGGGGGGGACACTGAAGCTTTCTTT

J: TRBJ2-1
size: -
D: TRBD1
V: TRBV5-1
CDR3: CASSLETGDINEQFF
DNA: TGCGCCAGCAGCTTGGAGACAGGGGATATCAATGAGCAGTTCTTC

J: TRBJ2-1
size: -
D: -
V: TRBV6-1
CDR3: CASSAEGHYNEQFF
DNA: TGTGCCAGCAGTGCAGAGGGACATTACAATGAGCAGTTCTTC

J: TRBJ2-7
size: -
D: -
V: TRBV27
CDR3: CASSLRQGLEQYF
DNA: TGTGCCAGCAGTTTACGGCAGGGTCTCGAGCAGTACTTC

J: TRBJ2-7
size: -
D: -
V: TRBV6-5
CDR3: CASSYSRGTYEQYF
DNA: TGTGCCAGCAGTTACTCGAGGGGGACCTACGAGCAGTACTTC

J: TRBJ2-3
size: -
D: TRBD2
V: TRBV7-3
CDR3: CASSLSGRTSDTQYF
DNA: TGTGCCAGCAGCCTTAGCGGGAGAACTTCGGATACGCAGTATTTT

J: TRBJ1-1
size: -
D: TRBD1
V: TRBV6-1
CDR3: CATTTNQGDTEAFF
DNA: TGTGCCACCACGACCAACCAGGGGGACACTGAAGCTTTCTTT

J: TRBJ2-7
size: -
D: TRBD2
V: TRBV27
CDR3: CASSRLAGGREQYF
DNA: TGTGCCAGCAGTAGACTAGCGGGAGGACGCGAGCAGTACTTC

J: TRBJ2-3
size: -
D: TRBD2
V: TRBV6-5
CDR3: CASSSTGTSGRDTQYF
DNA: TGTGCCAGCAGTTCTACGGGGACTAGCGGGAGGGATACGCAGTATTTT

J: TRBJ2-7
size: -
D: -
V: TRBV6-5
CDR3: CASSTGGVHEQYF
DNA: TGTGCCAGCAGTACAGGGGGGGTACACGAGCAGTACTTC

J: TRBJ2-1
size: -
D: -
V: TRBV27
CDR3: CASSGGSSYNEQFF
DNA: TGTGCCAGCAGTGGGGGGAGCTCCTACAATGAGCAGTTCTTC

J: TRBJ2-1
size: once
D: -
V: TRBV28
CDR3: CASKVRHYNEQFF
DNA: TGTGCCTCAAAGGTACGACACTACAATGAGCAGTTCTTC

J: TRBJ1-5
size: -
D: -
V: TRBV23-1
CDR3: CASRDQPQHF
DNA: TGCGCCAGTCGGGATCAGCCCCAGCATTTT

J: TRBJ1-3
size: -
D: -
V: TRBV7-9
CDR3: CASSHPRGGANTIYF
DNA: TGTGCCAGCAGCCATCCAAGGGGAGGGGCAAACACCATATATTTT

J: TRBJ2-7
size: -
D: -
V: TRBV6-1
CDR3: CASSTPEKGYEQYF
DNA: TGTGCCAGCAGCACACCCGAGAAGGGGTACGAGCAGTACTTC

J: TRBJ2-2
size: -
D: TRBD1
V: TRBV28
CDR3: CASSSTGGASGELFF
DNA: TGTGCCAGCAGCTCGACAGGGGGCGCCTCCGGGGAGCTGTTTTTT

J: TRBJ1-1
size: -
D: TRBD1
V: TRBV7-9
CDR3: CASLLDRDTEAFF
DNA: TGTGCCAGTTTATTGGACAGGGACACTGAAGCTTTCTTT

J: TRBJ2-2
size: -
D: TRBD1
V: TRBV5-1
CDR3: CASSLDRGPTGELFF
DNA: TGCGCCAGCAGCTTGGACAGGGGGCCCACCGGGGAGCTGTTTTTT

J: TRBJ2-7
size: -
D: -
V: TRBV2
CDR3: CASSEAYEQYF
DNA: TGTGCCAGCAGTGAGGCTTACGAGCAGTACTTC

J: TRBJ2-7
size: -
D: TRBD1
V: TRBV9
CDR3: CASSAGQGRGLEQYF
DNA: TGTGCCAGCAGCGCAGGACAGGGAAGGGGCCTCGAGCAGTACTTC

J: TRBJ2-1
size: -
D: TRBD2
V: TRBV11-2
CDR3: CASSPGLAGGAYNEQFF
DNA: TGTGCCAGCAGCCCAGGACTAGCGGGAGGTGCATACAATGAGCAGTTCTTC

J: TRBJ2-7
size: -
D: -
V: TRBV18
CDR3: CASSRDRLISYEQYF
DNA: TGTGCCAGCTCACGCGACAGGCTCATTTCCTACGAGCAGTACTTC

J: TRBJ2-2
size: -
D: TRBD1
V: TRBV11-3
CDR3: CASSLSQGAARELFF
DNA: TGTGCCAGCAGCTTATCCCAGGGGGCGGCTAGGGAGCTGTTTTTT